The present TCR beta chain was sequenced within a study of shared clonotypes between healthy human individuals. Study findings and constraints: Shared across several donors were about 4.8% of the naive CD4 clonotypes. What naive subsets generally showed was a larger estimated richness than memory subsets showed. Relative to their counterparts shared across all four donors, non-shared clonotypes exhibited diminished generation probabilities.

Comment on this clone: Its cognate antigen is unknown.

The repertoire was sequenced with immunoSEQ multiplex PCR; TCRdb's copy has only in-frame clones and lacks some. This sample has about 800,000 clones; around 96% occur once, and the top ten carry 0.2% to 0.25%. From germline, CDR1 is KGHSH and CDR2 LQKENI. Trimming took 1 base from V and 8 from J, leaving 12 bases between them. The CDR3 is made up of 14 amino acids. CD45RO-negative, CCR7-selected cells formed the naive CD8 fraction, which excluded terminally differentiated effector memory CD45RA+ cells. This TCR derives from a man aged 25 to 40 in good health. V gene TRBV18 combines with J gene TRBJ1-5; D ambiguous. The specimen sequenced was naive CD8+ T cells sorted from blood. DNA of the CDR3: TGTGCCAGCTCACCACTGGCTGGGCAGGAGCCCCAGCATTTT. Translation: CASSPLAGQEPQHF. The variable domain in full, completed from reference TRBV18 and TRBJ1-5, reads NAGVMQNPRHLVRRRGQEARLRCSPMKGHSHVYWYRQLPEEGLKFMVYLQKENIIDESGMPKERFSAEFPKEGPSILRIQQVVRGDSAAYFCASSPLAGQEPQHFGDGTRLSIL.